This T cell receptor beta chain came from a study of T-cell memory formation after mild COVID-19. The CDR3 consists of 15 residues. J lost 7 bases, V lost 5 bases, and 11 bases had no gene match. In germline, CDR1 is SGHTA, CDR2 FQGNSA. Study results and caveats: Whether day 37 second-wave clones are SARS-CoV-2-specific was not confirmed.

There are many counts of this clonotype. Antigen: not known. Barcoded TCR alpha and TCR beta cDNA libraries with UMIs came from 5'RACE using constant-segment primers. TCRdb re-called the 5' RACE reads through MiXCR, storing one row per CDR3 protein. The sample has 470,000 or so distinct CDR3 sequences; roughly 18% are singletons. Sequences were obtained from PBMCs or a T cell subset sorted from them (not recorded which). The chain joins TRBV7-2 to TRBJ1-2; 9 bases line up with TRBD1. The sequence came from a man younger than 35 who had mild COVID-19 (a few samples of this study predate the infection). Cell type and time point are not known. DNA for the CDR3: TGTGCCAGCAGCATAACCGGGACAGGGTCAAGTGGCTACACCTTC. It encodes CASSITGTGSSGYTF.